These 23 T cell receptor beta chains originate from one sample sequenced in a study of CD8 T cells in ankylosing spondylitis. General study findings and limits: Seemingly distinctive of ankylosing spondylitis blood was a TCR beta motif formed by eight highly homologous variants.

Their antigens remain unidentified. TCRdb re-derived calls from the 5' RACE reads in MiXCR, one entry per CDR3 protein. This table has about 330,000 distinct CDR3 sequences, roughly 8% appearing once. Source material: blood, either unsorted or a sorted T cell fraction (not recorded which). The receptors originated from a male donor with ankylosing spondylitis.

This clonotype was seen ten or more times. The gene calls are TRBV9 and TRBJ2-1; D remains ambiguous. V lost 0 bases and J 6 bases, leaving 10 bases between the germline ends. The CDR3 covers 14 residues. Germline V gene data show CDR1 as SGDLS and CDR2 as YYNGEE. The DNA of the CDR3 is TGTGCCAGCAGCGTAGTTGGTCCGTCCAATGAGCAGTTCTTC. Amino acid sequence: CASSVVGPSNEQFF. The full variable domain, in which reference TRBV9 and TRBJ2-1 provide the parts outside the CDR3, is DSGVTQTPKHLITATGQRVTLRCSPRSGDLSVYWYQQSLDQGLQFLIQYYNGEERAKGNILERFSAQQFPDLHSELNLSSLELGDSALYFCASSVVGPSNEQFFGPGTRLTVL.

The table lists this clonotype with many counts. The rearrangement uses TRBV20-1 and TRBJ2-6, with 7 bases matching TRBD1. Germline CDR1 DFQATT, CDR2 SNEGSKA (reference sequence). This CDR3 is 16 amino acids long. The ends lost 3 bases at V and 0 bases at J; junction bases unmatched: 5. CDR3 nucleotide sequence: TGCAGTGCTAGTACGGGACAGTCCTCTGGGGCCAACGTCCTGACTTTC. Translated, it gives CSASTGQSSGANVLTF.

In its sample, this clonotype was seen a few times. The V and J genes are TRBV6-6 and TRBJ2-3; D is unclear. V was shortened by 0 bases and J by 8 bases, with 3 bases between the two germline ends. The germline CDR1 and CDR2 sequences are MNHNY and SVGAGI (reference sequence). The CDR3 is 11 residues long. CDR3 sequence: CASSYSATQYF. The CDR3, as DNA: TGTGCCAGCAGTTACTCCGCTACGCAGTATTTT.

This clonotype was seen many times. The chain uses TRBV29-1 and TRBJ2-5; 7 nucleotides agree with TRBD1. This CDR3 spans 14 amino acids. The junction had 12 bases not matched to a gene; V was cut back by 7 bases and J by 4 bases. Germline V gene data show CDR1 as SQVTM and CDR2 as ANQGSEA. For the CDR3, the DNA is TGCAGCGCCCAACAGGGGTCTTCGGGAGAGACCCAGTACTTC. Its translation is CSAQQGSSGETQYF.

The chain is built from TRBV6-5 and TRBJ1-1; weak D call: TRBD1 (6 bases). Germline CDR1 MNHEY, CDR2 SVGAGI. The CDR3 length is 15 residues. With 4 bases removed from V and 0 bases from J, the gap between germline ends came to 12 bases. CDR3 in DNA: TGTGCCAGCAGTTTAAGACAGGTGATGAACACTGAAGCTTTCTTT. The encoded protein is CASSLRQVMNTEAFF.

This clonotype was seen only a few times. CDR3 sequence reads: CSVSRDFKANEQFF. The CDR3, as DNA: TGCAGCGTTAGCCGGGACTTTAAAGCCAATGAGCAGTTCTTC. V gene TRBV29-1 combines with J gene TRBJ2-1, with D possibly being TRBD2 (6 bases). The CDR3 totals 14 residues. V lost 5 bases to trimming and J lost 6 bases, with 17 bases between them. Germline values: CDR1 SQVTM, CDR2 ANQGSEA.

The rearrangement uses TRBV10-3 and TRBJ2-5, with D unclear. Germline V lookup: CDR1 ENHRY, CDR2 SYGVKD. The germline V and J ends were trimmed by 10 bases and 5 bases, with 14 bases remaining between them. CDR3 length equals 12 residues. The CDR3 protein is CATSVTSETQYF. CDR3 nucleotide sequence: TGTGCCACCAGCGTCACCTCGGAGACCCAGTACTTC.

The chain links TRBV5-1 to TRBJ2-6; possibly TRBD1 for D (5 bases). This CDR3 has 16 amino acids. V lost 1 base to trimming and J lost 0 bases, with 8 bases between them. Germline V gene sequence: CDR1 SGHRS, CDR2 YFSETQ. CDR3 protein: CASSLRQGSGANVLTF. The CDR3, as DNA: TGCGCCAGCAGCTTGAGGCAGGGCTCTGGGGCCAACGTCCTGACTTTC.

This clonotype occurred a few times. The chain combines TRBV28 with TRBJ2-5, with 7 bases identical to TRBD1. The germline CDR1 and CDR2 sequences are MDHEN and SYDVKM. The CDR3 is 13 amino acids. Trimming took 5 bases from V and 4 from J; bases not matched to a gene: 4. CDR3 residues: CASSGQARETQYF. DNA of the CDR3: TGTGCCAGCAGTGGACAGGCAAGAGAGACCCAGTACTTC.

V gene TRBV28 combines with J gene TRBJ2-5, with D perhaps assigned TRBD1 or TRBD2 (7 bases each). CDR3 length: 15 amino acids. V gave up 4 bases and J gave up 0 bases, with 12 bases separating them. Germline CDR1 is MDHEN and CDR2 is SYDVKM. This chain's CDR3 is CASSSGGGYQETQYF. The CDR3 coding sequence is TGTGCCAGCAGTTCAGGGGGGGGTTACCAAGAGACCCAGTACTTC.

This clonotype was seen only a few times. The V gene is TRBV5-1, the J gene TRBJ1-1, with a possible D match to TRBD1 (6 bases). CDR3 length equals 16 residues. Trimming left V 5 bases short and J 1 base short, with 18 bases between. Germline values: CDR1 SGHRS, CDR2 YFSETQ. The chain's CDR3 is CASSPGGGHKNTEAFF. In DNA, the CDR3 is TGCGCCAGCAGTCCCGGGGGGGGACATAAGAACACTGAAGCTTTCTTT.

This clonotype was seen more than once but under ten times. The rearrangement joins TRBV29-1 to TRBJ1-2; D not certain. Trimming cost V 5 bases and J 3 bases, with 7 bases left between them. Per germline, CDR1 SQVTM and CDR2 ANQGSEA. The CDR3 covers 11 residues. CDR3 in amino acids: CSVPRDYGYTF. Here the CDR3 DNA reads TGCAGCGTTCCCAGAGACTATGGCTACACCTTC.

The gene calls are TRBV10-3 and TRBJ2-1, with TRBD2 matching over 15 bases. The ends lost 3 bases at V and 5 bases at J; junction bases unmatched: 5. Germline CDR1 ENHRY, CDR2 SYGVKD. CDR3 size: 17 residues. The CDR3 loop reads CAISDPGLAGGDNEQFF. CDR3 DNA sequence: TGTGCCATCAGTGATCCGGGACTAGCGGGAGGAGACAATGAGCAGTTCTTC.

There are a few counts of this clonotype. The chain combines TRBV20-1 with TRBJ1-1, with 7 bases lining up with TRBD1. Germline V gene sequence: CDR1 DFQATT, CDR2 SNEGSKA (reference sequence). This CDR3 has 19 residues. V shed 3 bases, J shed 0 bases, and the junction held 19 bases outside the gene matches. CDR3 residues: CSASADRVVPDPLNTEAFF. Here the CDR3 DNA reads TGCAGTGCTAGTGCTGACAGGGTCGTCCCCGACCCCTTGAACACTGAAGCTTTCTTT.

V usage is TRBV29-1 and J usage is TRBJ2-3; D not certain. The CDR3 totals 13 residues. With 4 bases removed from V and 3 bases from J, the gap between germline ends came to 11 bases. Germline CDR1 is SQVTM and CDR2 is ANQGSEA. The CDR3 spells CSVAPEGTDTQYF. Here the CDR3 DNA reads TGCAGCGTTGCGCCTGAAGGGACAGATACGCAGTATTTT.

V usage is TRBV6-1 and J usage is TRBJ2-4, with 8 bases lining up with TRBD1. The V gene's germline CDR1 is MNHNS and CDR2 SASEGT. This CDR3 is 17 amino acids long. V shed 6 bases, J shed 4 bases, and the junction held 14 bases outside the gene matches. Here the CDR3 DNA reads TGTGCCAGCAGCACGATACAGGGGGTCACACGAAAAAACATTCAGTACTTC. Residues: CASSTIQGVTRKNIQYF.

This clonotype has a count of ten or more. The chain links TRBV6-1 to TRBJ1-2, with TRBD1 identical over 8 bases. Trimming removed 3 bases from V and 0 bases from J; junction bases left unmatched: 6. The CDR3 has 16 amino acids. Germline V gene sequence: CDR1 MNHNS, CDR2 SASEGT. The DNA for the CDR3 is TGTGCCAGCAGTGATTCGGGGACAGGCCCTAACTATGGCTACACCTTC. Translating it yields CASSDSGTGPNYGYTF.

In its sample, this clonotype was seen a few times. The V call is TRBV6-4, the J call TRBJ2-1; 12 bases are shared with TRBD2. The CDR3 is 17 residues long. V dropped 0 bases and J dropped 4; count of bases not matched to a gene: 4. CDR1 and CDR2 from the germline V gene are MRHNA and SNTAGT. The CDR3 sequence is CASSDSALAGGYNEQFF. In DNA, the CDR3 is TGTGCCAGCAGTGACTCTGCTCTAGCGGGAGGGTACAATGAGCAGTTCTTC.

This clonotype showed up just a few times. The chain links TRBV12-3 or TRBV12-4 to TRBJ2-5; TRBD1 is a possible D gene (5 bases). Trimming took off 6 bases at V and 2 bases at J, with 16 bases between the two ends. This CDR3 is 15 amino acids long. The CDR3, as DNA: TGTGCCAGCAGCCAAGACCGACAGAGACAAGAGACCCAGTACTTC. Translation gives CASSQDRQRQETQYF.

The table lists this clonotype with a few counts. CDR3 amino acids: CAISESQIRANQPQHF. Written as DNA, the CDR3 is TGTGCCATCAGTGAGTCGCAGATAAGGGCCAATCAGCCCCAGCATTTT. The V call is TRBV10-3, the J call TRBJ1-5; D unresolved. The CDR3 contains 16 residues. CDR1 ENHRY and CDR2 SYGVKD come from the germline V gene. Trimming left V 0 bases short and J 3 bases short, with 12 bases between.

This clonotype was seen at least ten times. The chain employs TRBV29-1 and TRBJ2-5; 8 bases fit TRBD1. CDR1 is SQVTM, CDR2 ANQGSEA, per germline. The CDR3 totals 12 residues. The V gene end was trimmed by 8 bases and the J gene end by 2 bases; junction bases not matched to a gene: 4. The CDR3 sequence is CSSRQGQETQYF. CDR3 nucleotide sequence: TGCAGCAGCCGACAGGGGCAAGAGACCCAGTACTTC.

The CDR3 DNA is TGTGCCAGCAGTCAACAGGCCGCATGGAAGCCCCAGCATTTT. Protein: CASSQQAAWKPQHF. V is TRBV6-2 or TRBV6-3 and J is TRBJ1-5; D possibly corresponds to TRBD1 (5 bases). CDR3 length: 14 amino acids. Trimming left V 5 bases short and J 8 bases short, with 16 bases between. Germline values: CDR1 MNHEY, CDR2 SVGEGT.

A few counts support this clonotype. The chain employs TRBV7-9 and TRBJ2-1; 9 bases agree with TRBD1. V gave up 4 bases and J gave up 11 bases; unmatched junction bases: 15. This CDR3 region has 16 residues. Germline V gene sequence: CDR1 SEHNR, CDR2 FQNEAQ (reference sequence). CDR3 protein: CASSSQGQGILPKQFF. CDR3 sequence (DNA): TGTGCCAGCAGCTCCCAAGGACAGGGGATTTTGCCGAAGCAGTTCTTC.